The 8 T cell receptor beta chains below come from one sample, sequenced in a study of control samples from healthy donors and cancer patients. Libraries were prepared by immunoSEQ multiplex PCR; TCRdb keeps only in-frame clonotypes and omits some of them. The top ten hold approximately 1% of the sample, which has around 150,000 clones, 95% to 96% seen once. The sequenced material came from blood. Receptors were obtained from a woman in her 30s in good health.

CDR3 DNA: TGTGCCTTCAGGGAGGGGGACGCGGCTAATGAAAAACTGTTTTTT. This sequence encodes CAFREGDAANEKLFF. The chain recombines TRBV30 with TRBJ1-4; maybe TRBD1 (6 bases). With 7 bases removed from V and 3 bases from J, the gap between germline ends came to 18 bases. CDR3 size: 15 residues. Germline V gene data show CDR1 as GTSNPN and CDR2 as SVGIG (reference sequence).

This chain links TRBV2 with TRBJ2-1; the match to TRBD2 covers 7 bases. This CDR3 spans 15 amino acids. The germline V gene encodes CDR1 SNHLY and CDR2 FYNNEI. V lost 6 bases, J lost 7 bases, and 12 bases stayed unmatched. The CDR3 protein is CASSRDSGYLNEQFF. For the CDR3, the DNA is TGTGCCAGCAGCCGAGATAGCGGGTACTTAAATGAGCAGTTCTTC.

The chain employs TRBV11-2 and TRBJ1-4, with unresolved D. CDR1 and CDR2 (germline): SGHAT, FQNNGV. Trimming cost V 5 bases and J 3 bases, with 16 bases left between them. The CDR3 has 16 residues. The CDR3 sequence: CASSHGPWRSNEKLFF. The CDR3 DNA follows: TGTGCCAGCAGCCATGGGCCCTGGAGGTCTAATGAAAAACTGTTTTTT.

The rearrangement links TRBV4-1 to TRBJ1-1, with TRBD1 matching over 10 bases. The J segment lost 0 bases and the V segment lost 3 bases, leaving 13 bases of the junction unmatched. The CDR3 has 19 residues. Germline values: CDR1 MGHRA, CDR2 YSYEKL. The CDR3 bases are TGCGCCAGCAGCCATTACTACCGGGACAGGGGCTACCTGAACACTGAAGCTTTCTTT. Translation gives CASSHYYRDRGYLNTEAFF.

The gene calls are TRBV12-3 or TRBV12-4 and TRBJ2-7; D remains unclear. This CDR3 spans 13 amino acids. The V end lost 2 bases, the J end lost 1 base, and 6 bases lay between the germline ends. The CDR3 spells CASSLSQSYEQYF. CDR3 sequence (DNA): TGTGCCAGCAGTTTATCGCAGTCCTACGAGCAGTACTTC.

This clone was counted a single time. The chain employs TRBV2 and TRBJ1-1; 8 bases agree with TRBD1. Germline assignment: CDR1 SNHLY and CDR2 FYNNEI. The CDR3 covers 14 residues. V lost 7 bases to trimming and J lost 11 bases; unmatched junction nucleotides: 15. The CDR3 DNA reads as TGTGCCAGCAAGATAACCCCCCCGACAGGGGACGCTTTCTTT. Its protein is CASKITPPTGDAFF.

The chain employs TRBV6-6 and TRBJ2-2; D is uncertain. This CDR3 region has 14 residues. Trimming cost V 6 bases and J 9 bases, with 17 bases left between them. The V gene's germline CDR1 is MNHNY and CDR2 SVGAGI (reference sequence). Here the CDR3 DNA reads TGTGCCAGCAGCCCCTGGCGGCTGGGCCGGGAGCTGTTTTTT. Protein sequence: CASSPWRLGRELFF.

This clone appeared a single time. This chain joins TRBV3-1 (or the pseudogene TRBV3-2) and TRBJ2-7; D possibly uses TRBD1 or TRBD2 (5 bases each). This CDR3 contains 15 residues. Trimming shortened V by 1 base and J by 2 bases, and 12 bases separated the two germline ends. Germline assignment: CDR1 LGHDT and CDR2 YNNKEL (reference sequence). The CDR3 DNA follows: TGTGCCAGCAGCCAAGCTCTAACGGGGCCCTACGAGCAGTACTTC. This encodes CASSQALTGPYEQYF.